This T cell receptor (beta chain) was obtained from a study of control samples from healthy donors and cancer patients. The CDR3 length is 15 residues. Per the germline V gene, CDR1 is SGHNT and CDR2 is YYREEE (reference sequence). J was trimmed by 0 bases and V by 2 bases; bases with no gene match: 1. Sequencing was performed with immunoSEQ multiplex PCR; in TCRdb, only in-frame clones are kept and a portion is missing. The data show over 60,000 clones, with approximately 90% seen just once and 1.9% held by the top ten. This clone was observed once. This sequence was found in a woman aged 60-75 years with head and neck cancer. The chain couples TRBV5-4 to TRBJ2-3; TRBD2 aligns across 9 bases. Specimen: PBMCs. CDR3 sequence reads: CASSFTSGSTDTQYF. Here the CDR3 DNA reads TGTGCCAGCAGCTTTACTAGCGGGAGCACAGATACGCAGTATTTT.